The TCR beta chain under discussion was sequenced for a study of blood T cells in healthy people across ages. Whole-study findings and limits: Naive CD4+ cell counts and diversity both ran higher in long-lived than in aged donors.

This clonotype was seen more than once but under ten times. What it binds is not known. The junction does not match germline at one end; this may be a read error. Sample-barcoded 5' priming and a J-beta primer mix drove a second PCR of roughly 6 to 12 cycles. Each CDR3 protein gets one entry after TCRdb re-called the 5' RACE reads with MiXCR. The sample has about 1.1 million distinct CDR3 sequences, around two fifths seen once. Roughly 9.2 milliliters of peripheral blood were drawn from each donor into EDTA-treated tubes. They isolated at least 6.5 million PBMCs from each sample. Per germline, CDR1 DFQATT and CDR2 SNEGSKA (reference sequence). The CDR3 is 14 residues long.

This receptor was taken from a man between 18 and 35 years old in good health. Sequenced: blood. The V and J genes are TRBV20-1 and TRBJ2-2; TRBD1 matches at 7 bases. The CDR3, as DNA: TGCAGTGCTCGAGACAGGGTTGACACCGGGGAGCTGTTTTTT. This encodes CSARDRVDTGELFF.